The text below deals with one TCR beta chain. Its target antigen remains unknown. There are no base qualities to consult, and no much larger clone falls within one base. High-throughput TCRbeta CDR3 sequencing of frozen genomic DNA was performed by immunoSEQ, with PCR amplification, mapping, bias correction and internal controls included. Turning to the authors' computational methods: Only productive rearrangements were retained, and each unique TCRbeta sequence was defined by its CDR3 nucleotide sequence together with its V and J gene. For a sequence to be called donor-reactive, it needed a frequency of at least 0.01% and at least 5-fold expansion in CFSE-low cells compared with unstimulated pre-transplant cells. Per-subject minimum frequency thresholds, based on the lowest-template unstimulated sample, ensured at least 90% detection power. Repertoire turnover was measured by Jensen-Shannon divergence between the top 1000 TCRbeta sequences post- and pre-transplant. Two-sided Fisher's exact tests were used to test for changes in how often donor-reactive sequences were detected. TCRdb obtained this table from immuneACCESS and retained in-frame rearrangements with V and J assigned. These tables miss some clones; where compared with another copy, unresolved V genes account for less than half of the shortfall, and the remainder is unexplained. The DNA was the basis for D and trimming; V, J and clone size are from that table. The sample data list roughly 120,000 clones, and just over 90% of these were observed just once. Approximately 0.88% of the sample is in the top ten clones.

The data were taken from a study of T cell clones after liver transplantation (dated by TCRdb to the late 2010s). Concerning the study at large: The samples were obtained from ITN030ST, a randomized trial that attempted immunosuppression withdrawal within 2 years after liver transplantation. The subjects received no induction therapy and were kept on standard immunosuppression until randomization at 12-24 months post-transplant. Of the eight recipients, a few were HCV-positive, while the remaining recipients had been transplanted for non-autoimmune, non-viral indications. Blood samples were collected pre-transplant, pre-randomization before withdrawal, and post-randomization after either complete withdrawal or failed withdrawal. As an antigen-independent comparator for the donor-reactive sequences, third party-reactive TCRbeta sequences from pre-transplant MLRs were identified as well. Of the 8 liver transplant recipients making up the studied cohort, 3 were classified as tolerant and 5 as non-tolerant. Donor-reactive T cell clones were identified by TCRbeta sequencing following a pre-transplant mixed lymphocyte reaction and were subsequently tracked in post-transplant blood. Tolerance was defined as complete immunosuppression withdrawal for at least one year with no rise in liver enzymes beyond twice the upper limit of normal.

Spanning cysteine to phenylalanine, the CDR3 consists of 15 amino acids. The sequence is cut down to CDR3 DNA, 45 bases in frame from base 1. CDR1 and CDR2, per the germline V gene, are SGHRS and YFSETQ. V and J are truncated by 3 bases and 2 bases respectively, leaving an intervening sequence of 14 bases. General study outcomes and caveats: After accounting for repertoire turnover, donor-reactive detection was significantly reduced in 7 of 8 subjects for CD4 and 8 of 8 for CD8. The conclusions were considered preliminary, being limited by small, heterogeneous patient numbers and non-standardized post-transplant time points. Circulating donor-reactive CD4 TCRbeta sequences fell significantly post-transplant in 5 of 8 subjects, irrespective of tolerance or HCV status. In two subjects, low numbers of available donor cells limited the measurable donor-reactive repertoire. A greater decline was seen for donor-reactive sequences than for third party-reactive sequences, suggesting partial antigen-specific deletion unrelated to withdrawal success. Because no allograft tissue specimens were available, donor-reactive T cells may have migrated into the graft instead of being deleted.

Unstimulated PBMCs, after thawing, were stained for CD3, CD4 and CD8 and then FACS-sorted into CD3+CD4+ and CD3+CD8+ populations. All 8 studied subjects were randomized to withdrawal of immunosuppression. The Qiagen DNeasy Blood and Tissue Kit was used to isolate genomic DNA. The sample was CD4+ T cells from blood, taken 12 months after liver transplant. This clonotype originated in a human patient who received a liver transplant. After transplantation, some T cells may belong to the graft donor instead of the recipient. This sequence uses TRBV5-1 and TRBJ2-5, with a tentative D gene TRBD2 over 7 matching bases. CDR3 loop: CASSSGGSAQETQYF. In nucleotide form, the sequence is TGCGCCAGCAGCTCGGGGGGCAGTGCGCAAGAGACCCAGTACTTC.